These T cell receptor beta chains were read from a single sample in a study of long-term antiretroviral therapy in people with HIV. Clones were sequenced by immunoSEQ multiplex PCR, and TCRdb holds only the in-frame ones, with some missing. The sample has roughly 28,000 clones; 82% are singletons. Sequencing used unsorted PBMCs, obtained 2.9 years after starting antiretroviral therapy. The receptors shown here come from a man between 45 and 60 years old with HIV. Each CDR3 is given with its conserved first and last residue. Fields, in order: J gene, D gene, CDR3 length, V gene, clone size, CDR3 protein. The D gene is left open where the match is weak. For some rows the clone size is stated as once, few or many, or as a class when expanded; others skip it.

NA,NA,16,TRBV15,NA,CATSRDQTKHPYEQYF
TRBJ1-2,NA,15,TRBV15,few,CATSRETGELYGYTF
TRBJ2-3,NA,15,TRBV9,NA,CASSVGTISTDTQYF
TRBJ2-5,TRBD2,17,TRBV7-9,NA,CASSDGLAGGVGETQYF
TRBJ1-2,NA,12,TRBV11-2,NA,CASSLAGDGYTF
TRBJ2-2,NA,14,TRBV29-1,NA,CSVVLGSVRGELFF
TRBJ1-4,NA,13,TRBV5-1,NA,CASNEGTNEKLFF
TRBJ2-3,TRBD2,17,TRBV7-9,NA,CASSEGNGRGGTDTQYF
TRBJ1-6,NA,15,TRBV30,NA,CAWSSQGTYNSPLHF
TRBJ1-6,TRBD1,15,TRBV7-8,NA,CASSSTGGNLGALHF
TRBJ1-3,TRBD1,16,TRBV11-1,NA,CASSPRTGRKENTIYF
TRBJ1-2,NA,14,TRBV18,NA,CASSPAARGNGYTF
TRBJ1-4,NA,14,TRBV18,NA,CASSPLPGQEKLFF
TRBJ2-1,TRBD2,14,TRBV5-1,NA,CASSPGTRGNEQFF